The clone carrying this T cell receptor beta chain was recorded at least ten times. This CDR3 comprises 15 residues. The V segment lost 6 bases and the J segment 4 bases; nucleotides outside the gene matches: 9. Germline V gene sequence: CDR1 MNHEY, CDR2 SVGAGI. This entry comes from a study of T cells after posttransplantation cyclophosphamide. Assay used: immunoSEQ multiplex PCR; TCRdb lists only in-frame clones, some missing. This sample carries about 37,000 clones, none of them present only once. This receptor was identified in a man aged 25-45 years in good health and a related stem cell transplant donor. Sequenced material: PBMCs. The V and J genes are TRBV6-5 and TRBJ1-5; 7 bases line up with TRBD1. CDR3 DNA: TGTGCCAGCAGCCAGGGGGTTGATGGAAATCAGCCCCAGCATTTT. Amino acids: CASSQGVDGNQPQHF.